This TCR beta chain derives from a study of siplizumab effects on memory and regulatory T cells. The assay was immunoSEQ multiplex PCR, and TCRdb's table has in-frame clones only and misses some. The sample shows roughly 120,000 clones, less than 95% of them seen only once. About this clone itself: The antigen remains unidentified.

The ends lost 0 bases at V and 4 bases at J; junction bases unmatched: 1. CDR1 is SGDLS, CDR2 YYNGEE, per germline. The CDR3 runs 14 residues. Study observations and caveats: Versus over 25% in controls, the mappable alloreactive CD4+ clones averaged roughly 68% Treg-derived with siplizumab.

Specimen: non-Treg CD4+ T cells sorted from blood. The clonotype was recovered from a human donor in good health. V gene TRBV9 combines with J gene TRBJ2-7; 10 bases line up with TRBD1. The DNA of the CDR3 is TGTGCCAGCAGCGTAGCGGGACAGGGGTACGAGCAGTACTTC. The encoded protein is CASSVAGQGYEQYF.